A selection of T cell receptor beta chains follows, all from one sample in a study of graft-versus-host responses after intestinal transplantation. Here immunoSEQ multiplex PCR was the method, and the copy in TCRdb shows in-frame clones only, minus some. The repertoire holds 4,000 to 5,500 clones, with around 80% as singletons. This specimen was ileum tissue, taken about 130 days after intestinal transplantation. The receptors here all came from a human patient who received an intestinal transplant, so some T cells may come from the graft donor. Both conserved end residues are trimmed from each CDR3. Each record gives: J gene, V gene, CDR3 length, CDR3 protein.

TRBJ1-2	TRBV7-9	9	ASSRAYGYT
NA	TRBV19	15	ASSIDLSGGVSYEQY
TRBJ1-6	TRBV25-1	16	ASNPVRAGSSYNSPLH
TRBJ2-7	TRBV6-1	11	ASSERLAGEQY
TRBJ2-1	TRBV4-3	13	ASSQGLAENNEQF
TRBJ1-4	TRBV29-1	12	SVAGGGGNEKLF
TRBJ2-7	TRBV20-1	9	SAVNAYEQY
TRBJ2-5	TRBV4-2	13	ASSMKQGLRETQY
TRBJ2-7	TRBV4-3	13	ASSQRLGSSYEQY
TRBJ2-2	TRBV5-4	13	ASSSDRGKSGELF
TRBJ2-2	TRBV5-1	13	ASSLASGNTGELF
TRBJ2-1	TRBV5-3	13	ASSFMEGSYNEQF
TRBJ2-3	TRBV27	17	ASSFPPPGQGKWADTQY
TRBJ2-3	TRBV19	12	ASSPGLPPDTQY
TRBJ2-1	TRBV5-4	11	ASSLGSGREQF
NA	TRBV11-2	12	ASSFSGQGYEQY
NA	TRBV28	10	ASSGTLYEQY
TRBJ2-3	TRBV7-6	14	ASSLEIAGAQDTQY
TRBJ2-3	TRBV27	11	ASTPGYTDTQY
TRBJ1-4	TRBV25-1	9	ASSESEKLF
TRBJ2-3	TRBV6-1	13	ASSEAQGGTDTQY
TRBJ2-7	TRBV6-1	12	ATRIEGQAYEQY
TRBJ1-3	TRBV7-9	12	ASSLEGSGNTIY
TRBJ2-7	TRBV7-9	11	ASSYARPYEQY
TRBJ2-2	TRBV12-5	18	ASGLSWGWGHSTNTGELF
TRBJ1-1	TRBV7-4	12	ASSIQGSNTEAF
TRBJ1-5	TRBV2	12	ASSFGLSNQPQH
TRBJ2-6	TRBV6-9	14	ASSYSSGTGANVLT
TRBJ1-6	TRBV9	13	ASSVAAGGNSPLH
TRBJ2-3	TRBV10-1	11	ASSEVRGDTQY
TRBJ2-5	TRBV6-1	12	ASSEGLEGQTQY
TRBJ2-7	TRBV28	12	ASSQGGSLGEQY
TRBJ1-2	TRBV27	13	ASTNLGGKVDDYT
TRBJ1-5	TRBV6-6	13	ASRRPGQGGQPQH